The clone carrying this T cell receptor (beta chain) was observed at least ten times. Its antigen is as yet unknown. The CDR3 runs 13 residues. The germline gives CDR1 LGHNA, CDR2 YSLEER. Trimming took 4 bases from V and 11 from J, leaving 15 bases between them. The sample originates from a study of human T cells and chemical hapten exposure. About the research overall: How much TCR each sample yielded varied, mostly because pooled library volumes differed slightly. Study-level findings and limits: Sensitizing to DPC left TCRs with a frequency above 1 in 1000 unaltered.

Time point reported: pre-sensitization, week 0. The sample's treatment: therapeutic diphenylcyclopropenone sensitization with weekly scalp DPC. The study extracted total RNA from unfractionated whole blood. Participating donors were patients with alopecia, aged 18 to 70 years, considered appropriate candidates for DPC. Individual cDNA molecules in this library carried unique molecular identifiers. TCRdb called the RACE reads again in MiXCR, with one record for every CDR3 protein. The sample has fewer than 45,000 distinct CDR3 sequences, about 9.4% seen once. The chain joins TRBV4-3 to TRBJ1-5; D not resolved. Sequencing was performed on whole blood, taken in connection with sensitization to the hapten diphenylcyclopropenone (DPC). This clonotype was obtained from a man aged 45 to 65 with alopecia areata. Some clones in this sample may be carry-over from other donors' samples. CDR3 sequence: CASSPAPGRAQHF. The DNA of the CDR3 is TGCGCCAGCAGCCCCGCCCCAGGACGAGCCCAGCATTTT.